The 30 T cell receptor beta chains presented below share a single source sample, sequenced in a study of cytomegalovirus exposure and HLA in healthy donors. Use of 60 Vbeta and 13 Jbeta primers characterized the PCR. Libraries were prepared by immunoSEQ multiplex PCR; TCRdb keeps only in-frame clonotypes and omits some of them. Of more than 150,000 clones listed, around 83% were seen once; the top ten hold around 0.75%. Sequencing was done on a sample of PBMCs. The receptors shown here come from a woman under 30 in good health and CMV-seronegative.

This chain links TRBV7-9 with TRBJ1-4; 7 nucleotides agree with TRBD1. Germline V gene lookup returns CDR1 SEHNR and CDR2 FQNEAQ (reference sequence). This CDR3 spans 18 amino acids. V shed 5 bases, J shed 0 bases, and the junction held 12 bases outside the gene matches. CDR3 nucleotides: TGTGCCAGCAGCCCGACAGGGAAGGACCCTGCAACTAATGAAAAACTGTTTTTT. The encoded protein is CASSPTGKDPATNEKLFF.

The chain has TRBV29-1 and TRBJ2-3; 11 bases map to TRBD2. Looked up from germline, CDR1 is SQVTM and CDR2 is ANQGSEA. The CDR3 is 16 amino acids. The junction had 12 bases not matched to a gene; V was cut back by 6 bases and J by 4 bases. The chain's CDR3 is CSVTKSPSGGPDTQYF. In DNA form, the CDR3 reads TGCAGCGTCACAAAATCCCCTAGCGGGGGGCCAGATACGCAGTATTTT.

This sequence joins TRBV28 and TRBJ1-2, with D maybe TRBD1 (6 bases). Germline values: CDR1 MDHEN, CDR2 SYDVKM. V lost 7 bases and J 8 bases, leaving 17 bases between the germline ends. The length of the CDR3 is 13 residues. CDR3 loop: CASIEGGARGYTF. The CDR3 DNA reads as TGTGCCAGCATCGAAGGGGGGGCTAGGGGCTACACCTTC.

V is TRBV2 and J is TRBJ1-5; unclear D gene. The CDR3 length is 16 residues. Germline V gene sequence: CDR1 SNHLY, CDR2 FYNNEI. V was trimmed by 5 bases and J by 4 bases, leaving 18 bases between them. The CDR3 sequence: CASSKPAGHRNQPQHF. The CDR3 DNA sequence: TGTGCCAGCAGTAAGCCGGCAGGTCATCGAAATCAGCCCCAGCATTTT.

CDR3 coding DNA: TGCGCCAGCAGCCAAGATCGGGGGAGCTACGAGCAGTACTTC. Protein sequence: CASSQDRGSYEQYF. This chain connects TRBV4-1 to TRBJ2-5, with D perhaps TRBD2 (6 bases). The J call may be incorrect, as the DNA end agrees better with TRBJ2-7. Looked up from germline, CDR1 is MGHRA and CDR2 is YSYEKL. The CDR3 has 14 residues.

The chain joins TRBV6-1 to TRBJ2-1; 8 bases match TRBD2. The length of the CDR3 is 14 residues. The trim removed 5 bases at V and 5 bases at J, leaving 5 bases unmatched. The germline gives CDR1 MNHNS, CDR2 SASEGT. This CDR3 reads CASSLTSGNNEQFF. CDR3 bases: TGTGCCAGCAGTTTAACTAGCGGAAACAATGAGCAGTTCTTC.

The V call is TRBV27, the J call TRBJ2-7; no clear D. CDR1 is MNHEY and CDR2 is SMNVEV in the germline V gene (reference sequence). Trimming took off 2 bases at V and 6 bases at J, with 14 bases between the two ends. The CDR3 is 14 amino acids. CDR3 bases: TGTGCCAGCAGTTTAGTACCCTCGAACTCCGAGCAGTACTTC. The encoded protein is CASSLVPSNSEQYF.

This sequence joins TRBV11-2 and TRBJ2-2, with TRBD2 matching over 12 bases. The CDR3 is 19 residues long. The V and J ends lost 1 base and 3 bases, in that order; junction bases with no gene match: 9. Germline V gene data show CDR1 as SGHAT and CDR2 as FQNNGV. For the CDR3, the DNA is TGTGCCAGCAGCTTAGTCGGGCTACTAGCGGGGGGCTACACCGGGGAGCTGTTTTTT. Translation: CASSLVGLLAGGYTGELFF.

The CDR3 sequence: CASTVAGGEETQYF. The CDR3 coding sequence is TGTGCCAGCACCGTAGCGGGGGGGGAGGAGACCCAGTACTTC. The V gene is TRBV5-4, the J gene TRBJ2-5; 11 bases line up with TRBD2. Germline V gene sequence: CDR1 SGHNT, CDR2 YYREEE (reference sequence). The CDR3 has 14 amino acids. V lost 6 bases, J lost 5 bases, and 6 bases stayed unmatched.

The chain couples TRBV15 to TRBJ2-5; 15 bases agree with TRBD2. The last part of the DNA fits TRBJ2-7 better; the J call may be wrong. The CDR3 length is 19 residues. Germline loops: CDR1 LNHNV, CDR2 YYDKDF (reference sequence). CDR3 loop: CATSREGLAGGQRPYEQYF. The CDR3 DNA reads TGTGCCACCAGCAGAGAAGGACTAGCGGGAGGGCAACGCCCCTACGAGCAGTACTTC.

This clone appeared a few times. CDR3 region: CASSLGVSGGELFF. The CDR3 bases are TGCGCCAGCAGCTTGGGAGTAAGTGGCGGGGAGCTGTTTTTT. The chain carries TRBV5-1 and TRBJ2-2; the D is unclear. This CDR3 has 14 amino acids. Germline assignment: CDR1 SGHRS and CDR2 YFSETQ. Trimming pared 0 bases from V and 7 bases from J, leaving 10 bases between.

The V gene is TRBV27, the J gene TRBJ2-1, with 7 bases fitting TRBD2. This CDR3 spans 19 amino acids. V gave up 4 bases and J gave up 1 base; unmatched junction bases: 16. CDR1 MNHEY and CDR2 SMNVEV come from the germline V gene (reference sequence). The CDR3 loop reads CASSSVAGYSITSYNEQFF. The CDR3 region has the DNA TGTGCCAGCAGTTCCGTAGCGGGCTATTCGATCACTTCCTACAATGAGCAGTTCTTC.

This chain joins TRBV6-5 and TRBJ1-6, with D uncertain. Germline V gene sequence: CDR1 MNHEY, CDR2 SVGAGI. V lost 2 bases to trimming and J lost 5 bases, with 10 bases between them. This CDR3 comprises 15 residues. CDR3 protein: CASSYMTRNNSPLHF. CDR3 in DNA: TGTGCCAGCAGTTACATGACACGTAATAATTCACCCCTCCACTTT.

The rearrangement uses TRBV27 and TRBJ2-2, with TRBD1 matching over 8 bases. Germline CDR1 reads MNHEY; CDR2 reads SMNVEV (reference sequence). Trimming cost V 5 bases and J 2 bases; bases outside gene matches: 7. The CDR3 spans 16 residues. Here the CDR3 DNA reads TGTGCCAGCAGTCTTCGGGACAGGCTCAACACCGGGGAGCTGTTTTTT. Translated: CASSLRDRLNTGELFF.

The rearrangement links TRBV10-3 to TRBJ1-2; D is unclear. Germline V CDR1 and CDR2: ENHRY, SYGVKD. The CDR3 extends over 12 amino acids. V lost 3 bases and J lost 7, with 9 bases in between. The CDR3 here is CAISDEGRGYTF. The CDR3 nucleotides are TGTGCCATCAGTGACGAGGGTCGTGGCTACACCTTC.

The chain is built from TRBV5-1 and TRBJ2-7, with a weak D call TRBD2 (5 bases). V was shortened by 6 bases and J by 3 bases, with 10 bases between the two germline ends. This CDR3 is 12 amino acids long. Looked up from germline, CDR1 is SGHRS and CDR2 is YFSETQ. DNA for the CDR3: TGCGCCAGCATTTCGGGGAGCTACGAGCAGTACTTC. This gives the protein CASISGSYEQYF.

For this clone: Other DNA sequences from this sample encode an identical CDR3 as well. This chain links TRBV7-2 with TRBJ2-7; D unresolved. The CDR3 runs to 12 residues. V lost 5 bases and J lost 1, with 6 bases in between. Germline V gene sequence: CDR1 SGHTA, CDR2 FQGNSA. CDR3 in amino acids: CASSHGSYEQYF. DNA for the CDR3: TGTGCCAGCAGCCACGGTTCCTACGAGCAGTACTTC. Full variable domain (outside the CDR3, taken from reference TRBV7-2 and TRBJ2-7): GAGVSQSPSNKVTEKGKDVELRCDPISGHTALYWYRQSLGQGLEFLIYFQGNSAPDKSGLPSDRFSAERTGGSVSTLTIQRTQQEDSAVYLCASSHGSYEQYFGPGTRLTVT.

The chain has TRBV6-6 and TRBJ2-1, with 8 bases matching TRBD1. The CDR3 sequence is 16 residues long. Per the germline V gene, CDR1 is MNHNY and CDR2 is SVGAGI (reference sequence). V shed 0 bases, J shed 3 bases, and the junction held 4 bases outside the gene matches. The CDR3 coding sequence is TGTGCCAGCAGTTACTCGACAGGGGACCTCTACAATGAGCAGTTCTTC. As protein: CASSYSTGDLYNEQFF.

The genes are TRBV6-5 and TRBJ2-1, with D possibly TRBD2 on 6 matching bases. The CDR3 has 14 amino acids. V gave up 6 bases and J gave up 4 bases, with 13 bases separating them. Looked up from germline, CDR1 is MNHEY and CDR2 is SVGAGI. DNA for the CDR3: TGTGCCAGCAGCCCCTGGGACTTTTACAATGAGCAGTTCTTC. It specifies CASSPWDFYNEQFF.

The chain combines TRBV5-4 with TRBJ2-3, with 7 positions matching TRBD1. From germline, CDR1 is SGHNT and CDR2 YYREEE (reference sequence). V dropped 3 bases and J dropped 0; count of bases not matched to a gene: 7. The CDR3 totals 16 residues. The CDR3 is CASSSNRGSSTDTQYF. The CDR3, as DNA: TGTGCCAGCAGCTCGAACAGGGGATCTAGCACAGATACGCAGTATTTT.

The chain is built from TRBV7-9 and TRBJ1-2; possibly TRBD1 for D (5 bases). Germline values: CDR1 SEHNR, CDR2 FQNEAQ (reference sequence). The CDR3 totals 16 residues. The V end was cut by 2 bases, the J end by 7 bases, with 20 bases between. The CDR3 DNA is TGTGCCAGCAGCTTAAAGGGAAGGGCAGGGTCAAGTGGCTACACCTTC. Protein: CASSLKGRAGSSGYTF.

The J gene is TRBJ1-5, the V gene TRBV19; D perhaps matches TRBD1 (6 bases). V shed 1 base and J shed 4 bases, with 11 bases lying between them. Germline CDR1 and CDR2: LNHDA and SQIVND (reference sequence). The length of the CDR3 is 15 residues. Here the CDR3 reads CASSIAGTFNQPQHF. CDR3 nucleotides: TGTGCCAGTAGTATAGCCGGGACATTTAATCAGCCCCAGCATTTT.

The genes are TRBV7-9 and TRBJ2-7; 9 bases match TRBD1. The CDR3 spans 15 residues. The germline CDR1 and CDR2 sequences are SEHNR and FQNEAQ (reference sequence). V trimming: 5 bases; J trimming: 3 bases; junction bases outside the gene matches: 8. CDR3 nucleotide sequence: TGTGCCAGCAGCCCGCCGACAGGGGGTTTCTACGAGCAGTACTTC. This translates into CASSPPTGGFYEQYF.

The rearrangement joins TRBV6-5 to TRBJ2-7; 8 nucleotides line up with TRBD2. This CDR3 has 14 amino acids. V dropped 6 bases and J dropped 2; count of bases not matched to a gene: 6. Germline loops: CDR1 MNHEY, CDR2 SVGAGI. CDR3 coding DNA: TGTGCCAGCAGCTACGGGGGGGAGACCTACGAGCAGTACTTC. It codes for CASSYGGETYEQYF.

This clone has a handful of counts. This sequence joins TRBV2 and TRBJ2-7; weak D call: TRBD1 (8 bases). Germline CDR1 SNHLY, CDR2 FYNNEI. The V end lost 6 bases, the J end lost 2 bases, and 23 bases lay between the germline ends. The CDR3 spans 17 residues. The chain's CDR3 is CASSLLSGTGSTYEQYF. CDR3 DNA sequence: TGTGCCAGCAGCCTACTAAGCGGGACAGGATCTACCTACGAGCAGTACTTC.

The gene calls are TRBV2 and TRBJ2-5; the D gene is possibly TRBD1 (5 bases). Germline lookup yields CDR1 SNHLY and CDR2 FYNNEI. The CDR3 covers 12 residues. V was cut by 7 bases and J by 12 bases, with 18 bases left in between. CDR3: CASTQGWQGEYF. CDR3 nucleotide sequence: TGTGCCAGCACTCAAGGTTGGCAGGGCGAGTACTTC. The whole variable domain, remainder taken from reference TRBV2 and TRBJ2-5, is EPEVTQTPSHQVTQMGQEVILRCVPISNHLYFYWYRQILGQKVEFLVSFYNNEISEKSEIFDDQFSVERPDGSNFTLKIRSTKLEDSAMYFCASTQGWQGEYFGPGTRLLVL.

This clone was detected only a few times. This chain joins TRBV7-2 and TRBJ2-7; D is uncertain. The length of the CDR3 is 12 residues. Germline CDR1 and CDR2: SGHTA and FQGNSA. Trimming took 3 bases from V and 6 from J, leaving 9 bases between them. CDR3 bases: TGTGCCAGCAGCTTTACAGATCTCGAGCAGTACTTC. Protein product: CASSFTDLEQYF.

The V call is TRBV6-1, the J call TRBJ2-7; D perhaps matches TRBD2 (8 bases). The CDR3 has 15 residues. Germline-derived CDR1 and CDR2 are MNHNS and SASEGT. With 6 bases removed from V and 6 bases from J, the gap between germline ends came to 21 bases. This CDR3 is CASRVTGTRTGEQYF. CDR3 in DNA: TGTGCCAGCAGAGTAACCGGGACTAGGACAGGCGAGCAGTACTTC.

The chain has TRBV6-5 and TRBJ2-7; 8 nucleotides agree with TRBD1. This CDR3 is 14 amino acids long. Germline lookup yields CDR1 MNHEY and CDR2 SVGAGI. The junction had 8 bases not matched to a gene; V was cut back by 5 bases and J by 5 bases. This CDR3 reads CASSPGTGGDEQYF. The CDR3 region has the DNA TGTGCCAGCAGTCCCGGGACAGGAGGAGACGAGCAGTACTTC.

This chain joins TRBV15 and TRBJ2-7; TRBD1 matches at 9 bases. V was pared by 5 bases and J by 4 bases, with 9 bases of the junction left unmatched. CDR3 length: 15 residues. Per the germline V gene, CDR1 is LNHNV and CDR2 is YYDKDF (reference sequence). The CDR3 protein is CATSQYPGQGYEQYF. The CDR3 DNA sequence: TGTGCCACCAGCCAATATCCGGGACAGGGTTACGAGCAGTACTTC.